The T cell receptor beta chain described here comes from a study of cytomegalovirus exposure and HLA in healthy donors. Study-wide points: Sequencing had likely introduced a cluster of highly shared sequence variants as an artifact. V- and J-gene trimming of TCR beta was linked (in a later analysis) to a missense DCLRE1C variant. The authors assumed roughly uniform sequencing depth across donors for presence/absence analyses.

The CDR3 is 17 residues long. Trimming cost V 1 base and J 8 bases, with 18 bases left between them. Germline assignment: CDR1 LGHNA and CDR2 YNFKEQ. PCR employed 60 Vbeta and 13 Jbeta primers. Produced via immunoSEQ multiplex PCR; TCRdb's table is partial and in-frame only. The sample includes roughly 120,000 clones, under 70% of them seen just once. This clone showed up just a few times. What it binds is unknown. The sequenced material came from PBMCs. This clonotype was sampled from a man aged 18-30 years in good health and CMV-seropositive. V usage is TRBV4-2 and J usage is TRBJ1-6; TRBD1 might be the D (6 bases). The CDR3: CASSQVVGVTGYSPLHF. In nucleotides, the CDR3 is TGTGCCAGCAGCCAAGTGGTGGGGGTTACAGGGTATTCACCCCTCCACTTT.